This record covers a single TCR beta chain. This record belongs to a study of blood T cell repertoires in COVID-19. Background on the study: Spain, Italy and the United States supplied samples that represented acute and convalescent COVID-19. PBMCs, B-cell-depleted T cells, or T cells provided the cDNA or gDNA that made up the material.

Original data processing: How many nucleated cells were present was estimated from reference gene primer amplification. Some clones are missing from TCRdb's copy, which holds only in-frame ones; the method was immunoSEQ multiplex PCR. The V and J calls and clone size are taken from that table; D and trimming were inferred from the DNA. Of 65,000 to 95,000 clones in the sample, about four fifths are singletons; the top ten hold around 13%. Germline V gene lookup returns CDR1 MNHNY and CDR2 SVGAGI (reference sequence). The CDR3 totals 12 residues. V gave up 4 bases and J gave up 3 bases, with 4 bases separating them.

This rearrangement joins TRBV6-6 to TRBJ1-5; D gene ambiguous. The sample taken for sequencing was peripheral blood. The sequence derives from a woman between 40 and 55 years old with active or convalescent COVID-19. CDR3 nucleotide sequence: TGTGCCAGCAGTTTAGACAATCAGCCCCAGCATTTT. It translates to CASSLDNQPQHF.